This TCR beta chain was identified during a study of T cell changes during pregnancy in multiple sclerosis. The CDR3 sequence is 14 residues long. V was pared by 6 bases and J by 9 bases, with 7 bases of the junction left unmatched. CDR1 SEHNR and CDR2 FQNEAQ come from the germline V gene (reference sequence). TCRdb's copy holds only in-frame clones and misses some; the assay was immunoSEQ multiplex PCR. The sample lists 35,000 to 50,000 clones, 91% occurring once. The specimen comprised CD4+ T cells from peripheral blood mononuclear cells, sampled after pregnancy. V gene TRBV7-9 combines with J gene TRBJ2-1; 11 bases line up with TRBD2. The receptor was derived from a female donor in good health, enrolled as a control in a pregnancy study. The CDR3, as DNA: TGTGCCAGCAGGACCCTTAGCGGGGGGGTTGAGCAGTTCTTC. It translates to CASRTLSGGVEQFF.